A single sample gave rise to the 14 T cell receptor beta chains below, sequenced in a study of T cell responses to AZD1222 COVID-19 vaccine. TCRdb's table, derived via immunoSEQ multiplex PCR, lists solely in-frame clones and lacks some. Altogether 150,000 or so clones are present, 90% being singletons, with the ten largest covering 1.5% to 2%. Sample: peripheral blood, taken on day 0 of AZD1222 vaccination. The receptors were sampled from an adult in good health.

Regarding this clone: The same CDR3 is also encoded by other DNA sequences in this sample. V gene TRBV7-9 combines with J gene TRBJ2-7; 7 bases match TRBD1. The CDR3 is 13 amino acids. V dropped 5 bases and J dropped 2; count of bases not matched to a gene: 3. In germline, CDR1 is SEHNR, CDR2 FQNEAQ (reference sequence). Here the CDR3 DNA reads TGTGCCAGCAGCAGTCAGGGGGCCTACGAGCAGTACTTC. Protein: CASSSQGAYEQYF.

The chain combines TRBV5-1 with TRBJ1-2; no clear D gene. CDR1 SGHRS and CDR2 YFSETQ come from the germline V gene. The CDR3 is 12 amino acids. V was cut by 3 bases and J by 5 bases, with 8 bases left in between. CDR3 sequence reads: CASSSDLYGYTF. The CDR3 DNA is TGCGCCAGCAGCTCGGACCTTTATGGCTACACCTTC. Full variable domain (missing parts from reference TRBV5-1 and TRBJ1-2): KAGVTQTPRYLIKTRGQQVTLSCSPISGHRSVSWYQQTPGQGLQFLFEYFSETQRNKGNFPGRFSGRQFSNSRSEMNVSTLELGDSALYLCASSSDLYGYTFGSGTRLTVV.

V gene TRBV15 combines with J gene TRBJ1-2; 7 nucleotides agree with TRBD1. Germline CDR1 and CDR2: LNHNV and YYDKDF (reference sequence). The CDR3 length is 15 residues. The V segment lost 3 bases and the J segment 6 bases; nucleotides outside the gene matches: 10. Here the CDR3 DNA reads TGTGCCACCAGCAGTCGCGCCAGGGGGGGAAATGGCTACACCTTC. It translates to CATSSRARGGNGYTF.

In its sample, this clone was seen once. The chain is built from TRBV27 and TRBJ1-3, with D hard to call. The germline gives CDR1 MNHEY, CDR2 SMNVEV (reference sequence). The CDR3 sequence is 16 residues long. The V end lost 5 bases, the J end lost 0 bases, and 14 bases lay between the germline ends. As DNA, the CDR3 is TGTGCCAGCAGTCCGAACCCGACAATCTCTGGAAACACCATATATTTT. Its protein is CASSPNPTISGNTIYF.

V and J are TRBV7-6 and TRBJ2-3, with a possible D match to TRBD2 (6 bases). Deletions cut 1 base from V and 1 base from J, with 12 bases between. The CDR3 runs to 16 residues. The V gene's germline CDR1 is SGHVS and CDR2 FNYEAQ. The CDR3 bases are TGTGCCAGCAGCTTAGGGCTAGCGACACGCACAGATACGCAGTATTTT. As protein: CASSLGLATRTDTQYF.

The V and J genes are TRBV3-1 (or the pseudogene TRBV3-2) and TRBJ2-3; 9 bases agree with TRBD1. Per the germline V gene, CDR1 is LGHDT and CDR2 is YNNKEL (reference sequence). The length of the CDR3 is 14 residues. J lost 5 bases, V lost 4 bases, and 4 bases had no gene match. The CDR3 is CASSLSGQGDTQYF. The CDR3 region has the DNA TGTGCCAGCAGCCTCTCGGGACAGGGAGATACGCAGTATTTT.

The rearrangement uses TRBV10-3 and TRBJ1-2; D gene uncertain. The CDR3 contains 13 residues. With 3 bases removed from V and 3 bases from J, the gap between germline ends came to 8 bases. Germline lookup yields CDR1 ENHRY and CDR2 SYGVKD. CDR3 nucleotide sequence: TGTGCCATCAGTGAAGGGCAGGACTATGGCTACACCTTC. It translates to CAISEGQDYGYTF.

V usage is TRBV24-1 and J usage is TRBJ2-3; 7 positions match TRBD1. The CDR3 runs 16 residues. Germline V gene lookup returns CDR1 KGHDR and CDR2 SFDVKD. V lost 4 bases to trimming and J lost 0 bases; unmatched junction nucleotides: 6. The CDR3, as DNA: TGTGCCACCAGTGACTCGGGACAGACTAGCACAGATACGCAGTATTTT. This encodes CATSDSGQTSTDTQYF.

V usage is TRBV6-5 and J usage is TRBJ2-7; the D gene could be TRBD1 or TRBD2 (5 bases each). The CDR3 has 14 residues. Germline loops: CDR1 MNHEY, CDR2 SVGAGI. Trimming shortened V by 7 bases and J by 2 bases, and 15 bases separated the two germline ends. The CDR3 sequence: CASIRTGPPYEQYF. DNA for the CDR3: TGTGCCAGCATCCGGACGGGGCCTCCCTACGAGCAGTACTTC.

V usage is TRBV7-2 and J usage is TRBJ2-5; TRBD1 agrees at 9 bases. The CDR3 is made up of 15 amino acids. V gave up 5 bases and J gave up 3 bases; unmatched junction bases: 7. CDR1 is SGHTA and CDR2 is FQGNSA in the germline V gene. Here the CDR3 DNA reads TGTGCCAGCAGCGCCGGAGGACAGGGGAAAGAGACCCAGTACTTC. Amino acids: CASSAGGQGKETQYF.

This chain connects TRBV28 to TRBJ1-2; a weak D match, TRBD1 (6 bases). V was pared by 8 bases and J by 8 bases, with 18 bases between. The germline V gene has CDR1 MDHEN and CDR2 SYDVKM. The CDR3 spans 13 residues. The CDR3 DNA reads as TGTGCCAGCTATGCAACAGGGACGCGGGGCTACACCTTC. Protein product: CASYATGTRGYTF.

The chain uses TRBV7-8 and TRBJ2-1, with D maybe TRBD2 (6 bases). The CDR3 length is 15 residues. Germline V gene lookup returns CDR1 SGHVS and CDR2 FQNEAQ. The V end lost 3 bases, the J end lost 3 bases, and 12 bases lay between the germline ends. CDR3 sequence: CASSFESGFYNEQFF. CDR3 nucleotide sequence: TGTGCCAGCAGCTTCGAGAGCGGGTTCTACAATGAGCAGTTCTTC.

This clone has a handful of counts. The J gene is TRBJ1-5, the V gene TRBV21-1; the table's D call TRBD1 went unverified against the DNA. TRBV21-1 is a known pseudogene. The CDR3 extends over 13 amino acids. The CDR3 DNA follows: TGTGCCAGAAAAGGACAGGGGGATCAGCCCCAGCATTTT. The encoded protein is CARKGQGDQPQHF.

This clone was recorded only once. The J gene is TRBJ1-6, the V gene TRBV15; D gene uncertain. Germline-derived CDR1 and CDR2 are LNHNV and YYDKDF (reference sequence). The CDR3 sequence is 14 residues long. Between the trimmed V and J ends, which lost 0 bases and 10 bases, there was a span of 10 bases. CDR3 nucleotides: TGTGCCACCAGCAGAGAGAACGAAGTCTCACCCCTCCACTTT. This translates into CATSRENEVSPLHF.